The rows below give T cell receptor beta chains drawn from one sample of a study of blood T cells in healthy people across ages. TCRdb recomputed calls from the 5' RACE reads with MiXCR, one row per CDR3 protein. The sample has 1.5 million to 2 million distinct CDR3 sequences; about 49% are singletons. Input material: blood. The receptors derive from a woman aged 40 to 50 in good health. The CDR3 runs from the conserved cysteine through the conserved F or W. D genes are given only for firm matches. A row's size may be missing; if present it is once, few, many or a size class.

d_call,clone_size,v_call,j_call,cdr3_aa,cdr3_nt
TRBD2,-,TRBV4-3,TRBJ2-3,CASSRTGLAGGADTQYF,TGCGCCAGCAGCCGCACGGGACTAGCGGGGGGGGCAGATACGCAGTATTTT
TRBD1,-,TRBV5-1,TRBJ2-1,CASSLAWTGAPNEQFF,TGCGCCAGCAGCTTGGCCTGGACAGGGGCGCCCAATGAGCAGTTCTTC
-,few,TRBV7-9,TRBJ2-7,CASSPGSRQGDYEQYF,TGTGCCAGCAGCCCTGGTAGTCGTCAGGGTGACTACGAGCAGTACTTC
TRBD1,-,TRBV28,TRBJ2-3,CASSSGRGPLGQYF,TGTGCCAGCAGTTCGGGCAGGGGGCCTTTAGGGCAGTATTTT
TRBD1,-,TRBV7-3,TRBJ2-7,CASSKYRGNEQYF,TGTGCCAGCAGCAAATACAGGGGGAACGAGCAGTACTTC
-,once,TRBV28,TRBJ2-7,CASTQGGGPPYEQYF,TGTGCCAGCACCCAAGGGGGGGGGCCTCCCTACGAGCAGTACTTC
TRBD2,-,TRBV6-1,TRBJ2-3,CASSGLAGGSADTQYF,TGTGCCAGCAGTGGACTAGCGGGGGGGAGTGCAGATACGCAGTATTTT
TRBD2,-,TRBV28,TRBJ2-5,CASAHGGIAGAQETQYF,TGTGCCAGCGCCCATGGTGGGATAGCGGGGGCCCAAGAGACCCAGTACTTC
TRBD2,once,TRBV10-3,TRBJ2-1,CAISESTSIAGGNEQFF,TGTGCCATCAGTGAGTCGACGTCGATAGCGGGAGGCAATGAGCAGTTCTTC
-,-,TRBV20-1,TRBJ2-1,CSASRGSRGNEQFF,TGCAGTGCTTCACGTGGATCTAGGGGCAATGAGCAGTTCTTC
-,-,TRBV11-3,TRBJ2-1,CASSLDEVDEQFF,TGTGCCAGCAGCTTAGATGAGGTCGATGAGCAGTTCTTC
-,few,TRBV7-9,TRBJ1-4,CASSRETSLREKLFF,TGTGCCAGCAGCCGTGAGACATCTCTAAGGGAAAAACTGTTTTTT
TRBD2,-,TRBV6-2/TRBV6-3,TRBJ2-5,CASSYPGLAGDRTQYF,TGTGCCAGCAGTTACCCCGGACTAGCGGGGGACCGGACCCAGTACTTC
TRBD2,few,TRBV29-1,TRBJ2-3,CSVGEKPGLAIDTQYF,TGCAGCGTGGGGGAGAAGCCGGGACTAGCGATAGATACGCAGTATTTT
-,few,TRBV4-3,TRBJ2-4,CASSQGGGGGNIQYF,TGCGCCAGCAGCCAAGGGGGAGGGGGCGGAAACATTCAGTACTTC
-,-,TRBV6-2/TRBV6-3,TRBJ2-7,CASSYLRDTQGAYEQYF,TGTGCCAGCAGTTATCTCCGGGACACTCAAGGGGCCTACGAGCAGTACTTC
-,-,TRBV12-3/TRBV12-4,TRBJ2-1,CASTSSREQFF,TGTGCCAGCACCTCGTCTCGTGAGCAGTTCTTC
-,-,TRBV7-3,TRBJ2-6,CASSQKPTELTVSGANVLTF,TGTGCCAGCAGTCAGAAGCCGACCGAGCTGACTGTTTCTGGGGCCAACGTCCTGACTTTC
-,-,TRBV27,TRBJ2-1,CASSCSGNNEQFF,TGTGCCAGCAGTTGCTCAGGGAACAATGAGCAGTTCTTC
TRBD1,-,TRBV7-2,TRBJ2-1,CASSLYGQGIRSSYNEQFF,TGTGCCAGCAGCTTATATGGACAGGGAATACGGAGCTCCTACAATGAGCAGTTCTTC
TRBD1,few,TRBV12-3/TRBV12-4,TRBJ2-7,CASSGQVGYEQYF,TGTGCCAGCAGTGGACAGGTTGGCTACGAGCAGTACTTC
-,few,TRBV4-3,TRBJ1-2,CASSRGTSVESGYTF,TGCGCCAGCAGCCGCGGGACGTCGGTCGAATCGGGCTACACCTTC
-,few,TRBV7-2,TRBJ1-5,CASSLIGVSNQPQHF,TGTGCCAGCAGCTTAATCGGAGTCAGCAATCAGCCCCAGCATTTT
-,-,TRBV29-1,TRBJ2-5,CSVEDSRGPRLYF,TGCAGCGTTGAGGATAGCCGGGGGCCGCGGCTGTACTTC
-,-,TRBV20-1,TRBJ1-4,CSAVTRNEKLFF,TGCAGTGCCGTTACCAGAAATGAAAAACTGTTTTTT
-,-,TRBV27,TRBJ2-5,CASSSGPNRAQYF,TGTGCCAGCAGTTCGGGACCAAACAGGGCCCAGTACTTC
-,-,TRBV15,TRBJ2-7,CATSRVGDGYSEQYF,TGTGCCACCAGCAGAGTAGGGGACGGTTATAGCGAGCAGTACTTC
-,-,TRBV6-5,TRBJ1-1,CASSYSEGYFTGEAFF,TGTGCCAGCAGTTACTCGGAGGGATACTTTACGGGTGAAGCTTTCTTT
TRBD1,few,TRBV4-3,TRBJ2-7,CASSQEFSWDRAHEQYF,TGCGCCAGCAGCCAAGAATTTTCCTGGGACAGGGCCCACGAGCAGTACTTC
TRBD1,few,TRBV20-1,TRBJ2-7,CSASLQGVVNEQYF,TGCAGTGCTAGTCTACAGGGGGTAGTCAACGAGCAGTACTTC
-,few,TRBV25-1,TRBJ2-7,CASSELGPIYEQYF,TGTGCCAGCAGTGAGCTCGGGCCGATCTACGAGCAGTACTTC
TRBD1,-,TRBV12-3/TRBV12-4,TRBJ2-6,CASGTGHSGANVLTF,TGTGCCAGCGGGACAGGACACTCTGGGGCCAACGTCCTGACTTTC
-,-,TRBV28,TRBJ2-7,CASSTKIYEQYF,TGTGCCAGCAGCACGAAGATCTACGAGCAGTACTTC
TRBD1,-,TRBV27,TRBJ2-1,CASSFSQGQVYNEQFF,TGTGCCAGCAGTTTCTCACAGGGGCAGGTGTACAATGAGCAGTTCTTC
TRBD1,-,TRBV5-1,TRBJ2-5,CASSSGTVKYERYF,TGCGCCAGCAGCTCCGGGACAGTAAAATACGAGCGGTACTTC